Listed here are 8 T cell receptor beta chains from one sample, sequenced in a study of T cell changes during pregnancy in multiple sclerosis. TCRdb keeps only in-frame clones here, not all; method: immunoSEQ multiplex PCR. Of approximately 130,000 clones listed, roughly 96% are singletons. Sequences were derived from peripheral blood, sampled after pregnancy. The receptors stem from a female donor with multiple sclerosis, enrolled in a pregnancy study.

This sequence joins TRBV9 and TRBJ2-5; a possible D gene is TRBD1 (5 bases). Germline V gives CDR1 SGDLS, CDR2 YYNGEE. The CDR3 sequence is 15 residues long. Trimming cost V 4 bases and J 2 bases, with 15 bases left between them. The CDR3 sequence is CASSPQVRPQETQYF. As DNA, the CDR3 is TGTGCCAGCAGCCCACAGGTTCGTCCTCAAGAGACCCAGTACTTC.

The chain has TRBV19 and TRBJ2-1, with D perhaps TRBD1 (5 bases). Per germline, CDR1 LNHDA and CDR2 SQIVND (reference sequence). The ends were cut back, 1 base at V and 15 bases at J, with 13 bases in the middle. CDR3 length: 12 amino acids. The CDR3: CASSIVGTGWFF. Written as DNA, the CDR3 is TGTGCCAGTAGTATAGTAGGAACAGGATGGTTCTTC.

The chain carries TRBV6-5 and TRBJ1-4; D is possibly TRBD1 (5 bases). The CDR3 runs to 15 residues. Per the germline V gene, CDR1 is MNHEY and CDR2 is SVGAGI. Trimming cost V 1 base and J 0 bases, with 6 bases left between them. The CDR3 region has the DNA TGTGCCAGCAGTTACTTGACAGCAACTAATGAAAAACTGTTTTTT. This codes for CASSYLTATNEKLFF.

The chain has TRBV9 and TRBJ2-1; D call uncertain. V was pared by 0 bases and J by 7 bases, with 8 bases between. There are 13 residues in the CDR3. Germline V gene data show CDR1 as SGDLS and CDR2 as YYNGEE. CDR3 coding DNA: TGTGCCAGCAGCGTAGGTGTCGTAAATGAGCAGTTCTTC. Protein product: CASSVGVVNEQFF.

The V and J genes are TRBV5-1 and TRBJ1-1; D unresolved. The CDR3 is made up of 13 amino acids. The germline V gene has CDR1 SGHRS and CDR2 YFSETQ. Trimming left V 3 bases short and J 1 base short, with 7 bases between. The CDR3 sequence is CASSSYRNTEAFF. In nucleotides, the CDR3 is TGCGCCAGCAGCTCGTACAGGAACACTGAAGCTTTCTTT.

This chain joins TRBV6-5 and TRBJ1-2; 8 positions agree with TRBD1. Germline trimming cut 5 bases from V and 5 bases from J; bases unmatched to any gene: 10. Germline values: CDR1 MNHEY, CDR2 SVGAGI. The length of the CDR3 is 15 residues. The CDR3 nucleotides are TGTGCCAGCAGTGGATTAACAGGGGGATTGTATGGCTACACCTTC. Amino acids: CASSGLTGGLYGYTF.

In nucleotides, the CDR3 is TGTGCCAGCGGCCGGGACAGGGCTCCCTACGAGCAGTACTTC. Amino acid sequence: CASGRDRAPYEQYF. This chain joins TRBV28 and TRBJ2-7; 9 bases line up with TRBD1. CDR3 size: 14 residues. Germline CDR1 and CDR2: MDHEN and SYDVKM. With V trimmed by 8 bases and J by 2 bases, 7 bases remained unmatched.

The gene calls are TRBV28 and TRBJ2-7; 9 nucleotides align to TRBD2. The CDR3 runs to 15 residues. Trimming removed 2 bases from V and 5 bases from J; junction bases left unmatched: 7. Germline loops: CDR1 MDHEN, CDR2 SYDVKM. The CDR3 here is CASSLPPGTSNEQYF. The CDR3 bases are TGTGCCAGCAGTTTACCGCCCGGGACTAGCAACGAGCAGTACTTC.